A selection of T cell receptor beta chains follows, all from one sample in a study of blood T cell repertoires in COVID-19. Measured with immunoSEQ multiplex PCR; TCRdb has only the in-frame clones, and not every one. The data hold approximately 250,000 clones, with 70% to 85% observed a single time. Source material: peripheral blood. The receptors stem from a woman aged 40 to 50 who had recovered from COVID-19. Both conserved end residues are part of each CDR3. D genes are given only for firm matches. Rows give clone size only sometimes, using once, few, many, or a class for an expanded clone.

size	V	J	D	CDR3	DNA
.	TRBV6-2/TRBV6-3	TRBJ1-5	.	CASSPGRGAAQPQHF	TGTGCCAGCAGTCCCGGGCGGGGGGCGGCTCAGCCCCAGCATTTT
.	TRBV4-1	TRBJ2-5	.	CASSQEGQGQETQYF	TGCGCCAGCAGCCAAGAGGGGCAGGGGCAAGAGACCCAGTACTTC
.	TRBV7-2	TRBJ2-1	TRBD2	CASSSKRGGQNEQFF	TGTGCCAGCAGCTCCAAGCGGGGGGGCCAAAATGAGCAGTTCTTC
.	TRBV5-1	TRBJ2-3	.	CASSLQGTDTQYF	TGCGCCAGCAGCTTGCAGGGCACAGATACGCAGTATTTT
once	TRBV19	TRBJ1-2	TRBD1	CASSGTGSYGYTF	TGTGCCAGTAGCGGGACAGGCTCCTATGGCTACACCTTC
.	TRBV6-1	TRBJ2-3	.	CASSEPRRGTDTQYF	TGTGCCAGCAGTGAACCGCGCAGGGGCACAGATACGCAGTATTTT
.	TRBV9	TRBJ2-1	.	CASSGDYREHEQFF	TGTGCCAGCAGCGGAGATTACAGGGAACATGAGCAGTTCTTC
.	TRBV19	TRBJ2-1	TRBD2	CASSIEAGVYNEQFF	TGTGCCAGTAGTATAGAGGCGGGGGTCTACAATGAGCAGTTCTTC
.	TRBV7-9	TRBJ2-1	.	CASSPAGGGDNEQFF	TGTGCCAGCAGCCCGGCTGGGGGCGGAGACAATGAGCAGTTCTTC
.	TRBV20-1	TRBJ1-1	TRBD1	CSASPPLQGWTEAFF	TGCAGTGCTAGTCCACCTCTACAGGGGTGGACTGAAGCTTTCTTT
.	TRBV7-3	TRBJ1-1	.	CASSLEGDNTEAFF	TGTGCCAGCAGCTTAGAAGGAGATAACACTGAAGCTTTCTTT
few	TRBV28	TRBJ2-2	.	CASSLYRGITGELFF	TGTGCCAGCAGTTTATACCGGGGGATAACCGGGGAGCTGTTTTTT
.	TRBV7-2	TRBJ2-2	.	CASSLDRSTGELFF	TGTGCCAGCAGCTTGGACAGATCCACCGGGGAGCTGTTTTTT
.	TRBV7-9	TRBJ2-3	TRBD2	CASSNGLAGTDTQYF	TGTGCCAGCAGCAACGGACTAGCGGGAACAGATACGCAGTATTTT
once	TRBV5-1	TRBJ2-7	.	CASSLGQESYEQYF	TGCGCCAGCAGCTTGGGACAGGAGTCCTACGAGCAGTACTTC
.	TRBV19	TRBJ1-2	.	CASSRTDYYGYTF	TGTGCCAGTAGCCGGACAGATTACTATGGCTACACCTTC
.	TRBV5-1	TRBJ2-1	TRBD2	CASSYSGGHSYNEQFF	TGCGCCAGCAGCTATAGCGGGGGTCACTCCTACAATGAGCAGTTCTTC
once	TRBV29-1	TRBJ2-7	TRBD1	CSVAGQGPYEQYF	TGCAGCGTTGCGGGACAGGGCCCCTACGAGCAGTACTTC
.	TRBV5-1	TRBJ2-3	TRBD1	CASSVTGISTDTQYF	TGCGCCAGCAGCGTGACAGGGATCAGCACAGATACGCAGTATTTT
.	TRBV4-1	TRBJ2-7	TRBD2	CASSQEAGTSAALEQYF	TGCGCCAGCAGCCAAGAAGCAGGGACTAGCGCGGCCCTCGAGCAGTACTTC
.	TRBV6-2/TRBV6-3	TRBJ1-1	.	CASSYDAGVTEAFF	TGTGCCAGCAGTTACGATGCAGGGGTCACTGAAGCTTTCTTT
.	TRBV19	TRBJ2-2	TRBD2	CASSLAGTRFNTGELFF	TGTGCCAGTAGCTTAGCGGGGACACGTTTTAACACCGGGGAGCTGTTTTTT
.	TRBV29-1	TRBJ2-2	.	CSVGSDSLPTGELFF	TGCAGCGTTGGCTCAGACAGTCTTCCGACCGGGGAGCTGTTTTTT
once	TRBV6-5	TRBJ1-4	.	CASSRGRNEKLFF	TGTGCCAGCAGCCGGGGGAGGAATGAAAAACTGTTTTTT